These T cell receptor beta chains were read from a single sample in a study of CD8 T cells in ankylosing spondylitis. MiXCR, applied by TCRdb to the 5' RACE reads, yields one record per CDR3 protein. The table has under 300,000 distinct CDR3 sequences, about 10% seen once. Material for sequencing was blood, either unsorted or a sorted T cell fraction (not recorded which). The receptor source for this set is a male donor with ankylosing spondylitis or in good health (not recorded which). Both conserved end residues are part of each CDR3.

cdr3_length: 18
v_call: TRBV3-1
cdr3_aa: CASSQGHGAGLVYTEAFF

cdr3_length: 15
v_call: TRBV7-2
cdr3_aa: CASSSIVRTPYEQYF

cdr3_length: 11
v_call: TRBV3-1
cdr3_aa: CASSQGTEQFF

cdr3_length: 15
v_call: TRBV4-1
cdr3_aa: CASSQEFGSNQPQHF

cdr3_length: 14
v_call: TRBV27
cdr3_aa: CASSLSPGGYGYTF

cdr3_length: 15
v_call: TRBV10-3
cdr3_aa: CAISAAGGPSYEQYF

cdr3_length: 14
v_call: TRBV10-3
cdr3_aa: CAISASATTDTQYF

cdr3_length: 14
v_call: TRBV6-4
cdr3_aa: CASRQDRRPYEQYF

cdr3_length: 15
v_call: TRBV7-8
cdr3_aa: CASSLSLAPNTEAFF

cdr3_length: 11
v_call: TRBV29-1
cdr3_aa: CSGGTNTEAFF

cdr3_length: 18
v_call: TRBV19
cdr3_aa: CASSIISRGMRVNTEAFF

cdr3_length: 12
v_call: TRBV27
cdr3_aa: CASSSGSYGYTF

cdr3_length: 15
v_call: TRBV20-1
cdr3_aa: CSARAAGVNTGELFF

cdr3_length: 15
v_call: TRBV7-2
cdr3_aa: CASSPHSGTSYEQYF

cdr3_length: 13
v_call: TRBV6-1
cdr3_aa: CASSQGREETQYF

cdr3_length: 14
v_call: TRBV5-1
cdr3_aa: CASGPTDQADIQYF

cdr3_length: 12
v_call: TRBV29-1
cdr3_aa: CSVGDRDYGYTF

cdr3_length: 14
v_call: TRBV20-1
cdr3_aa: CSARVADLGQPQHF

cdr3_length: 14
v_call: TRBV5-1
cdr3_aa: CASSFDGTQETQYF

cdr3_length: 15
v_call: TRBV7-8
cdr3_aa: CASSLVSDSNQPQHF

cdr3_length: 13
v_call: TRBV2
cdr3_aa: CARRTEANTEAFF

cdr3_length: 15
v_call: TRBV5-1
cdr3_aa: CASSLAQGGYNEQFF

cdr3_length: 14
v_call: TRBV7-2
cdr3_aa: CASSLAAGTNEQFF

cdr3_length: 15
v_call: TRBV20-1
cdr3_aa: CSARDRPPEGGTQYF

cdr3_length: 19
v_call: TRBV25-1
cdr3_aa: CASSEPHDLAGGSYNEQFF

cdr3_length: 14
v_call: TRBV3-1
cdr3_aa: CASSQNGGGSEAFF

cdr3_length: 15
v_call: TRBV6-5
cdr3_aa: CASSYSQGRNQPQHF

cdr3_length: 21
v_call: TRBV24-1
cdr3_aa: CATSDPTGRANPQSSYNEQFF

cdr3_length: 15
v_call: TRBV28
cdr3_aa: CASSRASGPQGGYTF

cdr3_length: 12
v_call: TRBV29-1
cdr3_aa: CSAEGRNTEAFF

cdr3_length: 15
v_call: TRBV20-1
cdr3_aa: CSARRDLIAKNIQYF

cdr3_length: 15
v_call: TRBV5-1
cdr3_aa: CASSADGQANYGYTF

cdr3_length: 15
v_call: TRBV11-2
cdr3_aa: CASSFSGSSQETQYF

cdr3_length: 14
v_call: TRBV5-1
cdr3_aa: CASCLAGGYDEQFF

cdr3_length: 14
v_call: TRBV27
cdr3_aa: CASSLGQGSSEQYF

cdr3_length: 15
v_call: TRBV15
cdr3_aa: CATSSSGGYWDTQYF

cdr3_length: 13
v_call: TRBV5-6
cdr3_aa: CASSLPGGDTQYF

cdr3_length: 12
v_call: TRBV19
cdr3_aa: CSAGQQQETQYF

cdr3_length: 14
v_call: TRBV7-3
cdr3_aa: CASSPGQGGDTQYF

cdr3_length: 13
v_call: TRBV7-9
cdr3_aa: CASSPPYTGELFF

cdr3_length: 15
v_call: TRBV14
cdr3_aa: CASSAGLAGTDTQYF

cdr3_length: 15
v_call: TRBV5-1
cdr3_aa: CASSLGPGQNTEAFF

cdr3_length: 13
v_call: TRBV10-3
cdr3_aa: CAISDRQGSEAFF

cdr3_length: 11
v_call: TRBV12-3/TRBV12-4
cdr3_aa: CASSFYHEQFF

cdr3_length: 13
v_call: TRBV12-3/TRBV12-4
cdr3_aa: CASSSREGAPQHF

cdr3_length: 13
v_call: TRBV5-1
cdr3_aa: CASSLVGQYEQYF

cdr3_length: 13
v_call: TRBV20-1
cdr3_aa: CSARDGGNNEQFF

cdr3_length: 15
v_call: TRBV5-1
cdr3_aa: CASSGDRGPTNEQFF

cdr3_length: 16
v_call: TRBV20-1
cdr3_aa: CSARVAATANTGELFF

cdr3_length: 12
v_call: TRBV20-1
cdr3_aa: CSVNGGPNEQFF

cdr3_length: 16
v_call: TRBV5-1
cdr3_aa: CASSPPGGQHYNEQFF

cdr3_length: 15
v_call: TRBV28
cdr3_aa: CASSSPAGDDETQYF

cdr3_length: 13
v_call: TRBV19
cdr3_aa: CASSIGQDSPLHF

cdr3_length: 16
v_call: TRBV7-8
cdr3_aa: CASSPTVAESTDTQYF